These 17 T cell receptor beta chains share one sample of origin, sequenced in a study of shared clonotypes between healthy human individuals. Naive CD8 cells comprised CD45RO-negative, CCR7-positively selected cells, excluding terminally differentiated effector memory CD45RA+ cells. Using immunoSEQ multiplex PCR, the repertoire was profiled, and TCRdb retains in-frame clones only, with some absent. The sample lists about 2 million clones, less than 95% seen once, with under 1.5% in the top ten. Material for sequencing was naive CD8+ T cells sorted from blood. The receptors come from a man younger than 35 in good health.

The chain uses TRBV27 and TRBJ1-2; D gene unclear. V was shortened by 0 bases and J by 8 bases, with 13 bases between the two germline ends. Germline lookup yields CDR1 MNHEY and CDR2 SMNVEV (reference sequence). The CDR3 covers 14 residues. CDR3 in DNA: TGTGCCAGCAGTTTATCCGGGCCCCACTGGGGCTACACCTTC. It encodes CASSLSGPHWGYTF.

V usage is TRBV2 and J usage is TRBJ1-1, with D hard to call. V shed 0 bases and J shed 1 base, with 3 bases lying between them. The length of the CDR3 is 13 residues. Germline-derived CDR1 and CDR2 are SNHLY and FYNNEI. This chain's CDR3 is CASSEAGNTEAFF. In DNA, the CDR3 is TGTGCCAGCAGTGAAGCTGGGAACACTGAAGCTTTCTTT.

The chain couples TRBV28 to TRBJ1-2; D remains unclear. The CDR3 consists of 13 residues. Trimming pared 5 bases from V and 4 bases from J, leaving 11 bases between. In germline, CDR1 is MDHEN, CDR2 SYDVKM. In DNA, the CDR3 is TGTGCCAGCAGTGAAAACGTTGGCTATGGCTACACCTTC. Translating gives CASSENVGYGYTF.

V gene TRBV27 combines with J gene TRBJ2-1; D is possibly TRBD2 (5 bases). The CDR3 covers 17 residues. The ends were cut back, 0 bases at V and 5 bases at J, with 17 bases in the middle. The V gene's germline CDR1 is MNHEY and CDR2 SMNVEV (reference sequence). CDR3 sequence (DNA): TGTGCCAGCAGTTTATCCCCCGGGGATGGTATCAACAATGAGCAGTTCTTC. Residues: CASSLSPGDGINNEQFF.

This chain connects TRBV5-1 to TRBJ2-7, with TRBD1 identical over 9 bases. The CDR3 extends over 16 amino acids. With 3 bases clipped from V and 1 base from J, the junction kept 8 bases outside the gene matches. CDR1 and CDR2 (germline): SGHRS, YFSETQ. Here the CDR3 DNA reads TGCGCCAGCAGCTCAACCGGGACAGGGATATCCTACGAGCAGTACTTC. Translating it yields CASSSTGTGISYEQYF.

This chain joins TRBV10-1 and TRBJ2-2, with a possible D match to TRBD1 (6 bases). Germline V gives CDR1 WNHNN, CDR2 SYGVQD (reference sequence). With 5 bases removed from V and 4 bases from J, the gap between germline ends came to 14 bases. The CDR3 sequence is 15 residues long. In DNA, the CDR3 is TGCGCCAGCAGTTCGGACAGTCCGATCACCGGGGAGCTGTTTTTT. Amino acid sequence: CASSSDSPITGELFF.

The chain's CDR3 is CASSSWGEAGNTIYF. The CDR3 bases are TGTGCCAGCAGCTCGTGGGGGGAGGCTGGAAACACCATATATTTT. The rearrangement uses TRBV11-2 and TRBJ1-3; TRBD1 is a possible D gene (5 bases). CDR1 and CDR2 from the germline V gene are SGHAT and FQNNGV. CDR3 length: 15 residues. Trimming took off 4 bases at V and 2 bases at J, with 12 bases between the two ends.

The chain employs TRBV5-1 and TRBJ2-5; TRBD1 matches 8 bases. The V gene's germline CDR1 is SGHRS and CDR2 YFSETQ. The CDR3 consists of 15 residues. Trimming cost V 3 bases and J 0 bases; bases outside gene matches: 4. As DNA, the CDR3 is TGCGCCAGCAGCTCAGGGGGCAGGTACCAAGAGACCCAGTACTTC. Translated: CASSSGGRYQETQYF.

A remark on this clone: The sample holds other DNA sequences that translate to the same CDR3. The rearrangement joins TRBV11-2 to TRBJ2-5, with D possibly being TRBD1 (5 bases). There are 14 residues in the CDR3. Between the trimmed V and J ends, which lost 1 base and 3 bases, there was a span of 9 bases. Looked up from germline, CDR1 is SGHAT and CDR2 is FQNNGV. This chain's CDR3 is CASSLVGAKETQYF. The CDR3 coding sequence is TGTGCCAGCAGCTTAGTAGGGGCCAAAGAGACCCAGTACTTC.

This chain joins TRBV4-3 and TRBJ1-3; D perhaps matches TRBD1 (6 bases). V was pared by 0 bases and J by 0 bases, with 12 bases between. Germline V lookup: CDR1 LGHNA, CDR2 YSLEER. The CDR3 loop spans 17 amino acids. CDR3 region: CASSQEWGTISGNTIYF. The CDR3 nucleotides read TGCGCCAGCAGCCAAGAATGGGGGACAATCTCTGGAAACACCATATATTTT.

The CDR3 sequence is CASSEGGTGGYQELFF. In DNA form, the CDR3 reads TGTGCCAGCAGTGAAGGGGGGACAGGGGGCTATCAGGAGCTGTTTTTT. The chain couples TRBV2 to TRBJ2-2; the match to TRBD1 covers 12 bases. V lost 1 base to trimming and J lost 10 bases; unmatched junction nucleotides: 7. The CDR3 is 16 residues long. The germline CDR1 and CDR2 sequences are SNHLY and FYNNEI.

The sample holds one count of this clone. The J gene is TRBJ2-3, the V gene TRBV9; D assignment may be TRBD1 or TRBD2 (5 bases each). Trimming left V 4 bases short and J 8 bases short, with 14 bases between. Germline values: CDR1 SGDLS, CDR2 YYNGEE. The CDR3 extends over 13 amino acids. Here the CDR3 reads CASSLGGGTTQYF. CDR3 DNA sequence: TGTGCCAGCAGCCTAGGTGGGGGAACTACGCAGTATTTT.

V is TRBV29-1 and J is TRBJ2-1, with TRBD2 matching over 9 bases. The CDR3 spans 15 residues. V shed 6 bases and J 7 bases; nucleotides not matched to a gene: 13. Germline V gene sequence: CDR1 SQVTM, CDR2 ANQGSEA. The CDR3 loop reads CSVPPWAGGLNEQFF. In DNA, the CDR3 is TGCAGCGTCCCCCCGTGGGCGGGGGGGTTAAATGAGCAGTTCTTC.

The chain uses TRBV6-6 and TRBJ2-7, with TRBD1 as a possible D gene (6 bases). The CDR3 has 12 residues. Trimming cost V 8 bases and J 6 bases, with 14 bases left between them. In germline, CDR1 is MNHNY, CDR2 SVGAGI (reference sequence). Written as DNA, the CDR3 is TGTGCCAGCGGTTTTGCAGGGGTCGAGCAGTACTTC. Its translation is CASGFAGVEQYF.

The rearrangement joins TRBV9 to TRBJ1-2; D is uncertain. There are 14 residues in the CDR3. Germline V gene lookup returns CDR1 SGDLS and CDR2 YYNGEE. V lost 0 bases to trimming and J lost 8 bases, with 14 bases between them. The CDR3 sequence: CASSVDAGTRGYTF. CDR3 DNA: TGTGCCAGCAGCGTAGATGCAGGCACGAGGGGCTACACCTTC.

The V call is TRBV13, the J call TRBJ1-5; D remains unclear. The CDR3 consists of 12 residues. Germline V gene sequence: CDR1 PRHDT, CDR2 FYEKMQ (reference sequence). Trimming shortened V by 4 bases and J by 6 bases, and 7 bases separated the two germline ends. DNA for the CDR3: TGTGCCAGCAGCTCGGGTTCTCAGCCCCAGCATTTT. It translates to CASSSGSQPQHF.

This chain joins TRBV6-5 and TRBJ2-3; a weak D match, TRBD2 (6 bases). This CDR3 spans 14 amino acids. V lost 2 bases to trimming and J lost 5 bases, with 11 bases between them. Germline lookup yields CDR1 MNHEY and CDR2 SVGAGI. In DNA form, the CDR3 reads TGTGCCAGCAGTTACCCCGGGGACTTAGATACGCAGTATTTT. This codes for CASSYPGDLDTQYF.